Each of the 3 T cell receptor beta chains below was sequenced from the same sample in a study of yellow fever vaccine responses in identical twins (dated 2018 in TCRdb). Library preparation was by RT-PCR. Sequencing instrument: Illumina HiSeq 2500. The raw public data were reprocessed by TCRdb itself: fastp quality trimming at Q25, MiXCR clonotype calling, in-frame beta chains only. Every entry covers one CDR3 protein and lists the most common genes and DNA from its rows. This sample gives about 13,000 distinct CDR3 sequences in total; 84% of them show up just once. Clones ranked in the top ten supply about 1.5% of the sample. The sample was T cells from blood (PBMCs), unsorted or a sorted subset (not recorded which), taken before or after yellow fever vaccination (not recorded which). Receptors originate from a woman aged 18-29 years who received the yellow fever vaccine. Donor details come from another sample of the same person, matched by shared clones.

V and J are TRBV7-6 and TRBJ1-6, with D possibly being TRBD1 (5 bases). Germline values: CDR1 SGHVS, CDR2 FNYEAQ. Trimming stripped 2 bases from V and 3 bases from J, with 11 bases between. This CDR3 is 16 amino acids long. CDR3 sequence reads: CASSLLGGDYNSPLHF. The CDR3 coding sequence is TGTGCCAGCAGCTTATTAGGAGGGGACTATAATTCACCCCTCCACTTT.

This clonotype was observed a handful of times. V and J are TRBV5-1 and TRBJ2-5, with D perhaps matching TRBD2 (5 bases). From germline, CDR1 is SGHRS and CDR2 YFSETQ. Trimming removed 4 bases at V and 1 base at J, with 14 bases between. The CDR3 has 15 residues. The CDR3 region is CASSPGGGSQETQYF. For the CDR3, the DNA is TGCGCCAGCAGCCCCGGAGGTGGTAGCCAAGAGACCCAGTACTTC.

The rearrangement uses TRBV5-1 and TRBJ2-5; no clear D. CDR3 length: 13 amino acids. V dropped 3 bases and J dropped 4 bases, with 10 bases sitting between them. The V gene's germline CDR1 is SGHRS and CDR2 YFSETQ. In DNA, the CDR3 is TGCGCCAGCAGCTACTCTAGGGTAGAGACCCAGTACTTC. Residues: CASSYSRVETQYF.